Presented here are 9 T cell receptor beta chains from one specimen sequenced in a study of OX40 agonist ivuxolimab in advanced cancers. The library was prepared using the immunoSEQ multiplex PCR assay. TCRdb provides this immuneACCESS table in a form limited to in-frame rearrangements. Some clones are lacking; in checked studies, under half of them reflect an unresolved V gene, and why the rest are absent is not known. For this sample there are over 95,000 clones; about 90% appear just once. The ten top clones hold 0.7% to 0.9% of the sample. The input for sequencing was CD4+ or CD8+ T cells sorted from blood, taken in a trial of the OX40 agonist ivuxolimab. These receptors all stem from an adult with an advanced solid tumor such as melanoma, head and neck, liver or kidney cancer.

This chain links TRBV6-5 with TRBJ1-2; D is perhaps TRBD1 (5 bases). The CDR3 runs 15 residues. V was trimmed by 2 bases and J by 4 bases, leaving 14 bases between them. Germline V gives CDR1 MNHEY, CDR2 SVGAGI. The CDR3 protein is CASSYRKGPGYGYTF. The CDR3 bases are TGTGCCAGCAGTTACAGAAAGGGACCTGGCTATGGCTACACCTTC.

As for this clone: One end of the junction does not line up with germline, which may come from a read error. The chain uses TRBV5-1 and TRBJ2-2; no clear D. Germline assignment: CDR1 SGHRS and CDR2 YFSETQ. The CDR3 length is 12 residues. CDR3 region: CASRLTAGELFF. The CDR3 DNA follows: TGCGCCAGCAGGCTGACGGCCGGAGAGCTGTTTTTT.

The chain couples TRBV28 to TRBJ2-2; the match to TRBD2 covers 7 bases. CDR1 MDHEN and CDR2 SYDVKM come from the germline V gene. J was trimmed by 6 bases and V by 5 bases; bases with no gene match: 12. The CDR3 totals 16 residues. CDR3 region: CASSGGELRTSGELFF. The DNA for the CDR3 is TGTGCCAGCAGTGGGGGGGAGCTACGGACCTCCGGGGAGCTGTTTTTT. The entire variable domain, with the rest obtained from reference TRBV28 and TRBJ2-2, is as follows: DVKVTQSSRYLVKRTGEKVFLECVQDMDHENMFWYRQDPGLGLRLIYFSYDVKMKEKGDIPEGYSVSREKKERFSLILESASTNQTSMYLCASSGGELRTSGELFFGEGSRLTVL.

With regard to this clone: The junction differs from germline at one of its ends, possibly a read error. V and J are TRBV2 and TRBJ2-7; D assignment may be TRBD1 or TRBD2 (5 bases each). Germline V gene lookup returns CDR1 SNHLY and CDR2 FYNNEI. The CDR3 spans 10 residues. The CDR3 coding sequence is TGTGCCAGCAGGGAGGAACAGGAACTCTTC. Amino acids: CASREEQELF. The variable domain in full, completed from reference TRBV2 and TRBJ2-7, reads EPEVTQTPSHQVTQMGQEVILRCVPISNHLYFYWYRQILGQKVEFLVSFYNNEISEKSEIFDDQFSVERPDGSNFTLKIRSTKLEDSAMYFCASREEQELFGPGTRLTVT.

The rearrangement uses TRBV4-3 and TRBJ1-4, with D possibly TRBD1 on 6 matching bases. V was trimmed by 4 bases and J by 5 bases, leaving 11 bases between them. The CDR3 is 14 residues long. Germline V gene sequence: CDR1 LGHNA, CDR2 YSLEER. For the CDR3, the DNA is TGCGCCAGCAGCCTGGCTACAGGGAATGAAAAACTGTTTTTT. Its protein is CASSLATGNEKLFF.

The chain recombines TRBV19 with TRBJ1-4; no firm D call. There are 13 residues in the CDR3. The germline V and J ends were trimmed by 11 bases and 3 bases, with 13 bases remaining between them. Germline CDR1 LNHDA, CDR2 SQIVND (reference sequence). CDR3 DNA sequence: TGTGCCGTTGCGACAACTTCTAATGAAAAACTGTTTTTT. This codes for CAVATTSNEKLFF.

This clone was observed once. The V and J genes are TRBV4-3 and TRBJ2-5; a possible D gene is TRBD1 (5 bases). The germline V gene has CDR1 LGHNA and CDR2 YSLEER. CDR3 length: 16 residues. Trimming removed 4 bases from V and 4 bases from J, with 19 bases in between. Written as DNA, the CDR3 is TGCGCCAGCAGCCCGCAAATGGACACCAGAGGAGAGACCCAGTACTTC. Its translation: CASSPQMDTRGETQYF.

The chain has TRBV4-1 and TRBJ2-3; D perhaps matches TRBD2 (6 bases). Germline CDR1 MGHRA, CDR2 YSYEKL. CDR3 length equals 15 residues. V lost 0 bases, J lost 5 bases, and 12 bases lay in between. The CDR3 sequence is CASSQDGTYLDTQYF. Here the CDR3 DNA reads TGCGCCAGCAGCCAAGATGGGACTTACTTAGATACGCAGTATTTT.

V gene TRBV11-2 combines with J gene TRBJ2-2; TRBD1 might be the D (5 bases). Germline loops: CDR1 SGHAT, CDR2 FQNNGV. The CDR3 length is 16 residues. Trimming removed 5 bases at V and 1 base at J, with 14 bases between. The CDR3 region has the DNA TGTGCCAGCAGCCCCCTCAGGGCCAAGAACACCGGGGAGCTGTTTTTT. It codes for CASSPLRAKNTGELFF.